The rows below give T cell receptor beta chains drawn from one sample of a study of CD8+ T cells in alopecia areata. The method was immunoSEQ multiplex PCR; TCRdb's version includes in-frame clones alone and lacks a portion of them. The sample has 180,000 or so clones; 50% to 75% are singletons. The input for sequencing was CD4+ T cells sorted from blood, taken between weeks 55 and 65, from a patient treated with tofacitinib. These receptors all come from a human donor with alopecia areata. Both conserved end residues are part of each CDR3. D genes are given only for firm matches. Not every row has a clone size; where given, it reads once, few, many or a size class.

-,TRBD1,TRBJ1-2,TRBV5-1,CASSSRDRGGTNSGYTF,TGCGCCAGCAGCTCCCGGGACAGGGGAGGAACGAACTCTGGCTACACCTTC
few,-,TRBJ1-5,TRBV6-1,CASTRDGNQPQHF,TGTGCCAGCACCAGAGACGGGAATCAGCCCCAGCATTTT
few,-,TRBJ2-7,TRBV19,CASSRQAPSYEQYF,TGTGCCAGCTCGAGACAGGCTCCCTCCTACGAGCAGTACTTC
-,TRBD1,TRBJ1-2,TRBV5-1,CASSLVGDRGYTF,TGCGCCAGCAGCTTGGTAGGGGACAGAGGCTACACCTTC
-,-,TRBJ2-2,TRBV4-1,CASSEGTVATGELFF,TGCGCCAGCAGCGAGGGGACTGTAGCCACCGGGGAGCTGTTTTTT
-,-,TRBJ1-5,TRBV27,CASSLSGQGPGSPQHF,TGTGCCAGCAGTTTATCGGGGCAGGGGCCCGGGTCGCCCCAGCATTTT
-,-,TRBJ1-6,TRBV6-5,CASSAPGALRGPLHF,TGTGCCAGCAGTGCACCCGGGGCGCTCCGAGGGCCCCTCCACTTT
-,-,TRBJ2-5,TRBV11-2,CASSVGLETQYF,TGTGCCAGCAGCGTCGGCTTGGAGACCCAGTACTTC
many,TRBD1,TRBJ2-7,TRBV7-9,CASSSLWTGAYEQYF,TGTGCCAGCAGCTCACTCTGGACAGGAGCCTACGAGCAGTACTTC
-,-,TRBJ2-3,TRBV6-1,CASFKAETSTDTQYF,TGTGCCAGCTTCAAGGCGGAAACTAGCACAGATACGCAGTATTTT
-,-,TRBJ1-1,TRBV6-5,CASSYGRTGGNTEAFF,TGTGCCAGCAGTTATGGGCGGACCGGGGGGAACACTGAAGCTTTCTTT
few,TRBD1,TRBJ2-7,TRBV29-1,CSVTGTVTYEQYF,TGCAGCGTAACCGGGACAGTCACCTACGAGCAGTACTTC
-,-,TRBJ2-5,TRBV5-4,CASSLVSLETQYF,TGTGCCAGCAGCTTGGTATCTCTAGAGACCCAGTACTTC
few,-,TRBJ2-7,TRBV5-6,CASSSDTIYEQYF,TGTGCCAGCAGCTCCGACACCATCTACGAGCAGTACTTC